The clone carrying this TCR beta chain appeared a single time. Assay used: immunoSEQ multiplex PCR; TCRdb lists only in-frame clones, some missing. The table records over 20,000 clones, approximately 83% of them present only once. These data come from a study of OX40 agonist ivuxolimab in advanced cancers. About the research overall: Hepatocellular carcinoma, melanoma, renal cell or head and neck cancer occurred in dose-escalation patients. Checkpoint inhibitors had been given previously to around 38% of patients.

This CDR3 spans 14 amino acids. Germline CDR1 is MNHNS and CDR2 is SASEGT. J lost 7 bases, V lost 2 bases, and 4 bases had no gene match. The clonotype comes from an adult with an advanced solid tumor such as melanoma, head and neck, liver or kidney cancer. Sequenced material: CD4+ or CD8+ T cells sorted from blood, taken in a trial of the OX40 agonist ivuxolimab. The rearrangement joins TRBV6-1 to TRBJ2-7, with 11 bases that match TRBD2. CDR3 loop: CASSELAGGGEQYF. The CDR3 region has the DNA TGTGCCAGCAGTGAACTAGCGGGAGGTGGGGAGCAGTACTTC.